These 27 T cell receptor beta chains share one sample of origin, sequenced in a study of cytomegalovirus exposure and HLA in healthy donors. Primers: 60 Vbeta forward and 13 Jbeta reverse. The protocol was immunoSEQ multiplex PCR, while the TCRdb copy is restricted to in-frame clones and leaves out a portion. The data show 160,000 or so clones, about 75% seen once. What was sequenced was PBMCs. The source of these receptors is a man aged 40-50 years in good health and CMV-seropositive.

Remarks on this clone: At one boundary the junction diverges from the germline segment, which might be a read error. The chain is built from TRBV12-5 and TRBJ2-6; D may be TRBD1 (6 bases). The CDR3 sequence is 18 residues long. From germline, CDR1 is LGHNT and CDR2 FRNRAP. The DNA of the CDR3 is TGTGCTAGTGGTTTGTGGGCAGGGGAGAACTCTGGGGCCAACGGCCTGACTTTC. Translation: CASGLWAGENSGANGLTF.

CDR3 in DNA: TGCAGCGCTGGACAGGGGTTGGATCAGCCCCAGCATTTT. Translation: CSAGQGLDQPQHF. This chain uses TRBV29-1 with TRBJ1-5; 9 bases fit TRBD1. Germline loops: CDR1 SQVTM, CDR2 ANQGSEA. The V segment lost 7 bases and the J segment 5 bases; nucleotides outside the gene matches: 6. CDR3 size: 13 residues.

The chain couples TRBV7-8 to TRBJ2-7, with D perhaps matching TRBD1 (6 bases). Trimming took 5 bases from V and 1 from J, leaving 18 bases between them. Per the germline V gene, CDR1 is SGHVS and CDR2 is FQNEAQ. The CDR3 is 16 amino acids. The DNA of the CDR3 is TGTGCCAGCAGCCGACGCCACGGACAGCGTTCCTACGAGCAGTACTTC. Translated, it gives CASSRRHGQRSYEQYF.

This chain uses TRBV7-6 with TRBJ2-2; D perhaps matches TRBD1 (6 bases). V dropped 0 bases and J dropped 7 bases, with 12 bases sitting between them. The CDR3 has 15 amino acids. Looked up from germline, CDR1 is SGHVS and CDR2 is FNYEAQ. CDR3 residues: CASSLAPGVGGELFF. CDR3 DNA sequence: TGTGCCAGCAGCTTAGCCCCAGGGGTGGGCGGGGAGCTGTTTTTT.

The genes are TRBV7-3 and TRBJ2-2; the match to TRBD2 covers 9 bases. With V trimmed by 3 bases and J by 3 bases, 14 bases remained unmatched. Germline CDR1 and CDR2: SGHTA and FQGTGA. The CDR3 extends over 19 amino acids. Here the CDR3 DNA reads TGTGCCAGCAGCTTGGGTTCTTGGCTAGCGGGACGCTACACCGGGGAGCTGTTTTTT. This translates into CASSLGSWLAGRYTGELFF.

In the case of this clone: At one boundary the junction diverges from the germline segment, which might be a read error. The J gene is TRBJ2-6, the V gene TRBV9, with 10 nucleotides matching TRBD1. Germline assignment: CDR1 SGDLS and CDR2 YYNGEE. The CDR3 loop spans 17 amino acids. The chain's CDR3 is CASSAGTGVSGANGLTF. The CDR3 DNA reads TGTGCCAGCAGCGCCGGGACAGGGGTATCTGGGGCCAACGGCCTGACTTTC.

This chain connects TRBV7-8 to TRBJ1-5, with unresolved D. CDR1 and CDR2 from the germline V gene are SGHVS and FQNEAQ. This CDR3 has 13 amino acids. V dropped 1 base and J dropped 7 bases, with 8 bases sitting between them. Written as DNA, the CDR3 is TGTGCCAGCAGCTTAGTCAGGAACCAGCCCCAGCATTTT. Translation: CASSLVRNQPQHF.

The rearrangement joins TRBV12-5 to TRBJ2-3; D perhaps matches TRBD2 (5 bases). Deletions cut 8 bases from V and 1 base from J, with 13 bases between. The CDR3 runs to 14 residues. Germline CDR1 and CDR2: LGHNT and FRNRAP. This CDR3 is CASIGVTRTDTQYF. CDR3 coding DNA: TGTGCTAGTATCGGGGTTACTCGCACAGATACGCAGTATTTT.

This clone was observed a single time. The V call is TRBV15, the J call TRBJ1-2; perhaps TRBD1 as D (6 bases). The germline gives CDR1 LNHNV, CDR2 YYDKDF (reference sequence). The CDR3 has 14 residues. Trimming left V 0 bases short and J 4 bases short, with 9 bases between. CDR3: CATSRDRGGYGYTF. The CDR3, as DNA: TGTGCCACCAGCAGAGATAGGGGGGGCTATGGCTACACCTTC. The complete variable domain, with remaining parts taken from reference TRBV15 and TRBJ1-2, reads DAMVIQNPRYQVTQFGKPVTLSCSQTLNHNVMYWYQQKSSQAPKLLFHYYDKDFNNEADTPDNFQSRRPNTSFCFLDIRSPGLGDTAMYLCATSRDRGGYGYTFGSGTRLTVV.

The chain has TRBV7-9 and TRBJ1-4, with TRBD1 as a possible D gene (6 bases). In germline, CDR1 is SEHNR, CDR2 FQNEAQ (reference sequence). Trimming removed 4 bases from V and 8 bases from J, with 20 bases in between. The CDR3 extends over 16 amino acids. CDR3 amino acids: CASSSGTLDSGEKLFF. In nucleotides, the CDR3 is TGTGCCAGCAGCTCCGGGACATTGGATTCAGGGGAAAAACTGTTTTTT.

The chain links TRBV19 to TRBJ2-1; 12 bases agree with TRBD2. J was trimmed by 0 bases and V by 4 bases; bases with no gene match: 4. This CDR3 is 17 amino acids long. The germline CDR1 and CDR2 sequences are LNHDA and SQIVND (reference sequence). Here the CDR3 reads CASSRASGRGSYNEQFF. CDR3 sequence (DNA): TGTGCCAGTAGTAGGGCTAGCGGGAGGGGCTCCTACAATGAGCAGTTCTTC.

The chain recombines TRBV11-2 with TRBJ2-7; 10 bases match TRBD1. In germline, CDR1 is SGHAT, CDR2 FQNNGV. J was trimmed by 4 bases and V by 5 bases; bases with no gene match: 8. CDR3 length: 15 residues. The DNA of the CDR3 is TGTGCCAGCAGCATTAATCCGGGACAGGGGTACGAGCAGTACTTC. Protein sequence: CASSINPGQGYEQYF. Drawing the rest from reference TRBV11-2 and TRBJ2-7, the complete variable domain is EAGVAQSPRYKIIEKRQSVAFWCNPISGHATLYWYQQILGQGPKLLIQFQNNGVVDDSQLPKDRFSAERLKGVDSTLKIQPAKLEDSAVYLCASSINPGQGYEQYFGPGTRLTVT.

The rearrangement joins TRBV23-1 to TRBJ2-5, with 14 bases lining up with TRBD2. TRBV23-1 is placed among ORFs of uncertain function. V lost 4 bases and J lost 5; bases outside the gene matches: 18. The CDR3 is made up of 20 amino acids. Here the CDR3 reads CASSPTLDRTGLAGGETQYF. In nucleotides, the CDR3 is TGCGCCAGCAGTCCGACCTTAGACAGGACCGGACTAGCGGGGGGTGAGACCCAGTACTTC.

This chain joins TRBV7-6 and TRBJ2-3; 7 bases fit TRBD1. V gave up 5 bases and J gave up 4 bases; unmatched junction bases: 12. The CDR3 is made up of 16 amino acids. Looked up from germline, CDR1 is SGHVS and CDR2 is FNYEAQ. The CDR3 DNA reads as TGTGCCAGCAGCACTCGACAGGGTTTAGGTGCAGATACGCAGTATTTT. The encoded protein is CASSTRQGLGADTQYF.

This clone has just a few counts. The gene calls are TRBV6-1 and TRBJ1-5, with 9 nucleotides matching TRBD1. The ends lost 4 bases at V and 3 bases at J; junction bases unmatched: 10. The germline CDR1 and CDR2 sequences are MNHNS and SASEGT. The CDR3 is made up of 17 amino acids. CDR3 region: CASSGPTGTGINQPQHF. The CDR3 bases are TGTGCCAGCAGTGGACCTACCGGGACAGGGATCAATCAGCCCCAGCATTTT.

This sequence joins TRBV9 and TRBJ2-1, with 10 bases lining up with TRBD2. The CDR3 loop spans 15 amino acids. Unmatched junction bases numbered 4, after V lost 0 bases and J lost 7 bases. Germline CDR1 and CDR2: SGDLS and YYNGEE. The CDR3 nucleotides are TGTGCCAGCAGCGTAGTTAGCGGGAGGTTAAATGAGCAGTTCTTC. Its protein product is CASSVVSGRLNEQFF.

This clone has only a few counts. CDR3: CASSSPIRRAVSYEQYF. For the CDR3, the DNA is TGTGCCAGCAGCTCCCCGATACGGAGGGCGGTCTCCTACGAGCAGTACTTC. The chain has TRBV7-8 and TRBJ2-7; maybe TRBD2 (6 bases). Germline V CDR1 and CDR2: SGHVS, FQNEAQ. The CDR3 totals 17 residues. V dropped 4 bases and J dropped 0 bases, with 19 bases sitting between them.

The chain links TRBV7-6 to TRBJ2-5; possible D gene TRBD2, 7 bases. This CDR3 comprises 15 residues. Germline V gives CDR1 SGHVS, CDR2 FNYEAQ. Trimming took 5 bases from V and 7 from J, leaving 20 bases between them. The CDR3 reads CASSRRGGVRATQYF. CDR3 DNA sequence: TGTGCCAGCAGCCGGAGGGGGGGGGTCCGGGCGACCCAGTACTTC.

V gene TRBV28 combines with J gene TRBJ2-7; no clear D. The CDR3 runs 13 residues. CDR1 is MDHEN, CDR2 SYDVKM, per germline. The ends were cut back, 3 bases at V and 1 base at J, with 7 bases in the middle. The CDR3 spells CASSFARSYEQYF. CDR3 in DNA: TGTGCCAGCAGTTTTGCTAGATCCTACGAGCAGTACTTC.

The V gene is TRBV7-9, the J gene TRBJ2-3; the D is unclear. Germline V gene lookup returns CDR1 SEHNR and CDR2 FQNEAQ (reference sequence). Trimming pared 3 bases from V and 2 bases from J, leaving 9 bases between. This CDR3 has 14 residues. CDR3 DNA: TGTGCCAGCAGCTTGTGGGTAGCCACAGATACGCAGTATTTT. Encoded protein: CASSLWVATDTQYF.

The rearrangement joins TRBV5-1 to TRBJ2-7; 7 nucleotides line up with TRBD1. V dropped 4 bases and J dropped 2; count of bases not matched to a gene: 6. Germline loops: CDR1 SGHRS, CDR2 YFSETQ. CDR3 length: 14 amino acids. CDR3 sequence (DNA): TGCGCCAGCAGCACCGGTGGGACAGCCTACGAGCAGTACTTC. Translation: CASSTGGTAYEQYF.

The genes are TRBV18 and TRBJ1-5; maybe TRBD1 (6 bases). CDR1 is KGHSH and CDR2 is LQKENI in the germline V gene. The CDR3 totals 14 residues. Between the trimmed V and J ends, which lost 2 bases and 7 bases, there was a span of 12 bases. The CDR3 nucleotides are TGTGCCAGCTCACCAGCACAGGGATACCAGCCCCAGCATTTT. It yields the protein CASSPAQGYQPQHF.

The rearrangement joins TRBV7-9 to TRBJ2-2; D perhaps matches TRBD2 (5 bases). The germline gives CDR1 SEHNR, CDR2 FQNEAQ (reference sequence). The CDR3 runs to 14 residues. V lost 4 bases, J lost 4 bases, and 10 bases lay in between. The CDR3: CASSYSGSTGELFF. The CDR3 DNA reads as TGTGCCAGCAGCTACTCGGGGTCCACCGGGGAGCTGTTTTTT.

This clone turned up a few times. The J gene is TRBJ2-7, the V gene TRBV4-2; 11 bases are shared with TRBD2. This CDR3 comprises 16 residues. The germline V gene encodes CDR1 LGHNA and CDR2 YNFKEQ. The ends lost 1 base at V and 1 base at J; junction bases unmatched: 3. The CDR3 region has the DNA TGTGCCAGCAGCCAAGGGGGGACTAGCGGTTCCTACGAGCAGTACTTC. Its translation: CASSQGGTSGSYEQYF.

This chain links TRBV6-5 with TRBJ2-7; TRBD2 agrees at 15 bases. The V segment lost 7 bases and the J segment 3 bases; nucleotides outside the gene matches: 4. The CDR3 is 15 residues long. Germline CDR1 and CDR2: MNHEY and SVGAGI. The CDR3 sequence: CASKPGLAGGYEQYF. The CDR3 coding sequence is TGTGCCAGCAAACCGGGACTAGCGGGAGGCTACGAGCAGTACTTC.

The chain links TRBV10-3 to TRBJ2-1, with D uncertain. Germline loops: CDR1 ENHRY, CDR2 SYGVKD. This CDR3 contains 11 residues. V lost 10 bases and J 5 bases, leaving 9 bases between the germline ends. CDR3 nucleotide sequence: TGTGCCACTCGAGTGGACAATGAGCAGTTCTTC. Its translation is CATRVDNEQFF.

V and J are TRBV5-1 and TRBJ2-7; 11 bases fit TRBD1. CDR3 size: 16 residues. CDR1 and CDR2 from the germline V gene are SGHRS and YFSETQ. The junction had 6 bases not matched to a gene; V was cut back by 0 bases and J by 4 bases. For the CDR3, the DNA is TGCGCCAGCAGCTTGGGGCCGGGACAGGGGGGATACGAGCAGTACTTC. Protein: CASSLGPGQGGYEQYF.